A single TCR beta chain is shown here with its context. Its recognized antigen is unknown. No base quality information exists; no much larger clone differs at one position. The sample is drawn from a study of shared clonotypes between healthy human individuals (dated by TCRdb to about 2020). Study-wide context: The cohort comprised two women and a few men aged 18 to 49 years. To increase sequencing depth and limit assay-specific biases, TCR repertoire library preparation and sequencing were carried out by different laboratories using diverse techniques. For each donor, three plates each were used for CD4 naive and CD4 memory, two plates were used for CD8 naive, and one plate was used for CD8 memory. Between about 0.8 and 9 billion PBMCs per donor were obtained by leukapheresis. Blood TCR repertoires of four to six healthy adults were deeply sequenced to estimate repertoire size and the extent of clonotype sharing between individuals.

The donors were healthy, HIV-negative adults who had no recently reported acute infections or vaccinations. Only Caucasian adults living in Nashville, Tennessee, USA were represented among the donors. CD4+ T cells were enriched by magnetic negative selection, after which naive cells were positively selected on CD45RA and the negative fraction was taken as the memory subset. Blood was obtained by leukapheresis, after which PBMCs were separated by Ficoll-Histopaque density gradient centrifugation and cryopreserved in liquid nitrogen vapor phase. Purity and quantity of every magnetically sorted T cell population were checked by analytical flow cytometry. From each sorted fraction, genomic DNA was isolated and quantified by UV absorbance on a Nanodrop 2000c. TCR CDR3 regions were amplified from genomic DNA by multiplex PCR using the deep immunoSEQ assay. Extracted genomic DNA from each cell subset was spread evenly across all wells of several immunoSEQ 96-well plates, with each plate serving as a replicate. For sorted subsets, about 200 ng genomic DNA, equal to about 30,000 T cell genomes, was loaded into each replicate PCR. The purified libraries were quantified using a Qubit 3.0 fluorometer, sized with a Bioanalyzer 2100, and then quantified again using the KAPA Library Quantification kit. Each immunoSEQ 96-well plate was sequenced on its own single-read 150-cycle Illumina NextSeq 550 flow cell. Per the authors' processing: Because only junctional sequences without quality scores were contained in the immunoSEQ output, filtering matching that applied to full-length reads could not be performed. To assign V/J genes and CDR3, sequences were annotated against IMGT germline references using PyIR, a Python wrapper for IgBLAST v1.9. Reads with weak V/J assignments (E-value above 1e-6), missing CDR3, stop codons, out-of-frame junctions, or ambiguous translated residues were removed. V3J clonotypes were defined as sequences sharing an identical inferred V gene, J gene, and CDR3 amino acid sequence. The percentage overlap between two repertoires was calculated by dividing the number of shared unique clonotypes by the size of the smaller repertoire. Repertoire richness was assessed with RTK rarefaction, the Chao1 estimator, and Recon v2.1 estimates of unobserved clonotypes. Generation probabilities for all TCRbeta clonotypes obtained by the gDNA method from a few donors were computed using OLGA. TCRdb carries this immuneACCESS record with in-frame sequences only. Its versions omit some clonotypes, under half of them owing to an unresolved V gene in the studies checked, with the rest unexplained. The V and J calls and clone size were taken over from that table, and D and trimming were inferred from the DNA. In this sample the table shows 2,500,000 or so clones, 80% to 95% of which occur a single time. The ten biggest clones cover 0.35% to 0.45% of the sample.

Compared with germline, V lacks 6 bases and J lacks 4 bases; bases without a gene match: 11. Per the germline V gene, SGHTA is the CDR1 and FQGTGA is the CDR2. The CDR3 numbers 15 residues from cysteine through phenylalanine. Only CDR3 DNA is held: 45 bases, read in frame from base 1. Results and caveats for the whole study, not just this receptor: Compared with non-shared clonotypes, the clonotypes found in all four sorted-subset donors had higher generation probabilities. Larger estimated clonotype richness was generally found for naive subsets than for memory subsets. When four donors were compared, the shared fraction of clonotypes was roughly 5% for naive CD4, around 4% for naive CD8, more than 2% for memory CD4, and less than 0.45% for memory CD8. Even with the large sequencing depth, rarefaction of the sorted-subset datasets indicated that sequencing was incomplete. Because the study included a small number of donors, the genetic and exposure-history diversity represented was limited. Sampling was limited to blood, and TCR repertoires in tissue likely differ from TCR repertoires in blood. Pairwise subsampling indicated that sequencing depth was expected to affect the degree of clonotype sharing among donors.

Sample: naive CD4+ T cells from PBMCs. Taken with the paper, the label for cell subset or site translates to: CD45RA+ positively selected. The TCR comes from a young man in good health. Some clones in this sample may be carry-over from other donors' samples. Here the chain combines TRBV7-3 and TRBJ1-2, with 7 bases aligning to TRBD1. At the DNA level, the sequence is TGTGCCAGCAGTCCGGCCCCCACAGGGGTCTATGGCTACACCTTC. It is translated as CASSPAPTGVYGYTF.